The present T cell receptor (beta chain) was sequenced within a study of radiation and T cells in renal cell carcinoma. The assay was immunoSEQ multiplex PCR, and TCRdb's table has in-frame clones only and misses some. The table records fewer than 200,000 clones, 88% of them present only once. Points from the study as a whole: Without pretreatment biopsies, baseline tumor clonotype presence was undetermined.

The time point is: blood 4 weeks post-SBRT, at nephrectomy. Sample treatment: 15 Gy SBRT to primary tumor, nephrectomy 4 weeks later. Blood was sampled at baseline, 2 weeks and 4 weeks after SBRT. CDR3 size: 11 residues. This clone was counted between two and nine times. The antigen is not known. The starting material was blood, obtained from a patient whose treatment included radiotherapy and nephrectomy. This receptor was taken from a woman in her fifties or sixties with renal cell carcinoma. The V call is TRBV21-1, the J call TRBJ2-7. TRBV21-1 is labeled a pseudogene. CDR3 coding DNA: TGTGCCCAGGAGCAGATCTACGAGCAGTACTTC. As protein: CAQEQIYEQYF.